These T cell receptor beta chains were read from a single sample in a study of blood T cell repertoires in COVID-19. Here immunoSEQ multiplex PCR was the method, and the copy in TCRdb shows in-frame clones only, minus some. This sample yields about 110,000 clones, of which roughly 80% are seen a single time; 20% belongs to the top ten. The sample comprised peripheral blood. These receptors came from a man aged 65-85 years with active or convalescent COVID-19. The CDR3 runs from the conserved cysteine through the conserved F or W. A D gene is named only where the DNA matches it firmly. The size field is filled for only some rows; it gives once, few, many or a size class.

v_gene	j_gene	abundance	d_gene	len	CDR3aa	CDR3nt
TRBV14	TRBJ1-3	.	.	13	CASSQGLGNTIYF	TGTGCCAGCAGCCAGGGGCTGGGAAACACCATATATTTT
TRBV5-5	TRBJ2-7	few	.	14	CASSLVGESYEQYF	TGTGCCAGCAGCTTGGTCGGGGAATCCTACGAGCAGTACTTC
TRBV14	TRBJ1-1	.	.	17	CASSPGGAVGKNTEAFF	TGTGCCAGCAGCCCGGGGGGCGCGGTGGGGAAGAACACTGAAGCTTTCTTT
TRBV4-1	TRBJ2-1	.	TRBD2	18	CASSQAYSGTSGFNEQFF	TGCGCCAGCAGCCAAGCCTATTCCGGGACTAGCGGTTTCAATGAGCAGTTCTTC
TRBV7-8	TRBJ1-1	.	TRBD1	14	CASSSGTANTEAFF	TGTGCCAGCAGTTCCGGGACAGCTAACACTGAAGCTTTCTTT
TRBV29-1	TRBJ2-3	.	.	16	CSVELSPPHFKDTQYF	TGCAGCGTTGAACTATCACCCCCTCACTTCAAAGATACGCAGTATTTT
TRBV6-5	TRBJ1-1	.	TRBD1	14	CASSPRTGDTEAFF	TGTGCCAGCAGTCCCCGGACAGGGGACACTGAAGCTTTCTTT
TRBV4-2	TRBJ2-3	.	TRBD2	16	CASSQDLAGPTDTQYF	TGTGCCAGCAGCCAAGACCTAGCGGGACCCACAGATACGCAGTATTTT
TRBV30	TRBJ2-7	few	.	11	CAWSTAYEQYF	TGTGCCTGGAGTACAGCCTACGAGCAGTACTTC
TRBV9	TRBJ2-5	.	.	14	CASTKVGASETQYF	TGTGCCAGCACCAAAGTTGGGGCATCCGAGACCCAGTACTTC
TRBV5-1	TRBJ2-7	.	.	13	CASSRPHLDEQYF	TGCGCCAGCAGCCGCCCCCATTTAGACGAGCAGTACTTC
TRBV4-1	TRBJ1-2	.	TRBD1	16	CASSQGGQGSNYGYTF	TGCGCCAGCAGCCAAGGTGGACAGGGGTCGAACTATGGCTACACCTTC
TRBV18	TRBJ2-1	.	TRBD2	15	CASSNSGLSDNEQFF	TGTGCCAGCTCAAATTCGGGACTATCTGACAATGAGCAGTTCTTC
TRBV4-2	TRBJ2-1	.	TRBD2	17	CASSHGRLAKMDNEQFF	TGTGCCAGCAGCCATGGTAGACTAGCAAAAATGGACAATGAGCAGTTCTTC
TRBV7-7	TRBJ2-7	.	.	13	CASSLDQGLEQYF	TGTGCCAGCAGCTTAGATCAGGGCCTCGAGCAGTACTTC
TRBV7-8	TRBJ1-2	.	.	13	CASSLSPNYGYTF	TGTGCCAGCAGCTTGAGCCCTAACTATGGCTACACCTTC
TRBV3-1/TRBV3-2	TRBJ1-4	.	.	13	CASSLGQNEKLFF	TGTGCCAGCAGCCTCGGACAGAATGAAAAACTGTTTTTT
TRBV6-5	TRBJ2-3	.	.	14	CASSTGGGTDTQYF	TGTGCCAGCAGTACAGGGGGGGGCACAGATACGCAGTATTTT
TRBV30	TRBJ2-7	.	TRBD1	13	CAWCPDRLSEQYF	TGTGCCTGGTGCCCGGACAGGCTTAGCGAGCAGTACTTC
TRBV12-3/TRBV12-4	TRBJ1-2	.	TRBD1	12	CASGQGNYGYTF	TGTGCCAGCGGACAGGGTAACTATGGCTACACCTTC
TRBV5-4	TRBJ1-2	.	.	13	CASSLDHRYGYTF	TGTGCCAGCAGCTTGGACCACAGATATGGCTACACCTTC
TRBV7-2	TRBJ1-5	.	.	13	CASSLYTNQPQHF	TGTGCCAGCAGCTTATATACTAATCAGCCCCAGCATTTT
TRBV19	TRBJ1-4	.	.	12	CASSAYNEKLFF	TGTGCCAGTAGTGCGTATAATGAAAAACTGTTTTTT
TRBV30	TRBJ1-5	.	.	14	CAWSSGEGNQPQHF	TGTGCCTGGAGTTCCGGGGAGGGCAATCAGCCCCAGCATTTT
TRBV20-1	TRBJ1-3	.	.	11	CSARTGSAIYF	TGCAGTGCTAGAACAGGGTCCGCCATATATTTT
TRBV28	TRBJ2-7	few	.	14	CASSFAGSSYEQYF	TGTGCCAGCAGTTTCGCGGGGAGCTCCTACGAGCAGTACTTC
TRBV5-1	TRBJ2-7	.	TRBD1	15	CASSLEGTGGNEQYF	TGCGCCAGCAGCTTGGAAGGGACAGGGGGCAACGAGCAGTACTTC
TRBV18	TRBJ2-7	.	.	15	CASSPQGTEDYEQYF	TGTGCCAGCTCACCCCAGGGGACGGAAGACTACGAGCAGTACTTC
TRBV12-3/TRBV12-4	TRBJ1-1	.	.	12	CASRVGGAEAFF	TGTGCCAGCAGGGTAGGGGGGGCTGAAGCTTTCTTT
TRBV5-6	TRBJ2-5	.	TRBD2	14	CASSFAGGWETQYF	TGTGCCAGCAGCTTCGCGGGGGGCTGGGAGACCCAGTACTTC
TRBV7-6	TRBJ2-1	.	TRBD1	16	CASSLGGTGSRNEQFF	TGTGCCAGCAGCTTAGGTGGGACAGGGTCGAGGAATGAGCAGTTCTTC
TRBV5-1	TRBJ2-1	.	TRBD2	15	CASSSRGGYHNEQFF	TGCGCCAGCAGCTCCCGGGGGGGGTACCACAATGAGCAGTTCTTC
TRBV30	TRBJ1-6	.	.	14	CAWSLGGSPSPLHF	TGTGCCTGGAGTCTAGGGGGTTCCCCTTCACCCCTCCACTTT
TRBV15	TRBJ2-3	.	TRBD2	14	CATRGLAGGDTQYF	TGTGCCACCAGGGGGCTAGCGGGAGGAGATACGCAGTATTTT
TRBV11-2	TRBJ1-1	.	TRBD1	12	CASRPGGTEAFF	TGTGCCAGCAGGCCAGGGGGCACTGAAGCTTTCTTT
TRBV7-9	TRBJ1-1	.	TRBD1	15	CASSLRTGLNTEAFF	TGTGCCAGCAGCTTAAGGACAGGTCTGAACACTGAAGCTTTCTTT
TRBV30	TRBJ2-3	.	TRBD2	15	CAWGGGYRGTDTQYF	TGTGCCTGGGGCGGGGGGTATAGGGGCACAGATACGCAGTATTTT
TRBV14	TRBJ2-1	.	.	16	CASSQGHGFSYNEQFF	TGTGCCAGCAGCCAAGGTCACGGTTTCTCCTACAATGAGCAGTTCTTC
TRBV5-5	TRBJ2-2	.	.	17	CASSLASTDYNTGELFF	TGTGCCAGCAGCTTGGCCTCGACGGACTACAACACCGGGGAGCTGTTTTTT
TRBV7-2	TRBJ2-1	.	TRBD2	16	CASSAHLAGAYNEQFF	TGTGCCAGCAGCGCCCACCTAGCGGGGGCCTACAATGAGCAGTTCTTC
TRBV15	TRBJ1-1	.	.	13	CATSYGGLKEAFF	TGTGCCACCAGCTACGGGGGGTTAAAGGAAGCTTTCTTT
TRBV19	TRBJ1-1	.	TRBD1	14	CASSIRQGNTEAFF	TGTGCCAGTAGTATAAGACAGGGGAACACTGAAGCTTTCTTT
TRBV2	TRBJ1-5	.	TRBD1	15	CASSVNRGLGQPQHF	TGTGCCAGCAGTGTAAACAGGGGGCTGGGACAGCCCCAGCATTTT
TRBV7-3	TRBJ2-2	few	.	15	CASSLIQANTGELFF	TGTGCCAGCAGCTTAATACAGGCGAACACCGGGGAGCTGTTTTTT
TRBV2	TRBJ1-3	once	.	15	CASSFGHLSGNTIYF	TGTGCCAGCAGTTTTGGACATCTCTCTGGAAACACCATATATTTT
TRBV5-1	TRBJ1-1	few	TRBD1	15	CASSGEQGASTEAFF	TGCGCCAGTAGCGGAGAACAGGGGGCGAGCACTGAAGCTTTCTTT
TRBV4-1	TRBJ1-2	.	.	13	CASSPRHRDGYTF	TGCGCCAGCAGTCCGAGACACCGAGATGGCTACACCTTC